This record covers a single T cell receptor beta chain. What it binds is unknown. Produced via immunoSEQ multiplex PCR; TCRdb's table is partial and in-frame only. This table holds some 150,000 clones, 94% found once. The CDR3 runs 15 residues. The V gene end was trimmed by 0 bases and the J gene end by 6 bases; junction bases not matched to a gene: 2. Per the germline V gene, CDR1 is SGDLS and CDR2 is YYNGEE. This entry comes from a study of T cell responses to AZD1222 COVID-19 vaccine. Study findings and constraints: Vaccination with two AZD1222 doses was followed by a rise in Spike-specific TCR breadth and depth.

The TCR comes from an adult in good health. The chain joins TRBV9 to TRBJ2-1; TRBD2 matches at 11 bases. The specimen comprised peripheral blood, sampled on day 0 of AZD1222 vaccination. In DNA, the CDR3 is TGTGCCAGCAGCGTAGGACTAGCGGGGCTCAATGAGCAGTTCTTC. Its protein is CASSVGLAGLNEQFF.